The 13 T cell receptor beta chains below were found in one sample sequenced in a study of T cell repertoires in aging, cancer and after chemotherapy. Peripheral blood genomic DNA, not sorted cells or RNA, was the template. TRB rearrangements spanning V, D and J were amplified using mixed TRB-A/B primers. TCRdb analysed the multiplex PCR reads with MiXCR anew, one entry per CDR3 protein. The table lists 5,000 to 6,000 distinct CDR3 sequences, roughly 24% of them singletons. The sample was blood. The source is a human donor in good health.

This clonotype is medium-sized by share. V usage is TRBV7-9 and J usage is TRBJ2-5; 7 bases align to TRBD2. This CDR3 spans 15 amino acids. CDR1 and CDR2 from the germline V gene are SEHNR and FQNEAQ (reference sequence). V trimming: 1 base; J trimming: 6 bases; junction bases outside the gene matches: 8. The chain's CDR3 is CASSLDRAGPKTQYF. In nucleotides, the CDR3 is TGTGCCAGCAGCTTAGATCGAGCGGGACCCAAGACCCAGTACTTC.

The chain employs TRBV12-3 or TRBV12-4 and TRBJ2-1, with 15 nucleotides matching TRBD2. CDR3 length: 21 amino acids. Trimming removed 5 bases from V and 2 bases from J; junction bases left unmatched: 16. The CDR3 DNA sequence: TGTGCCAGCAGTGCCCCCCCCGGGACTAGCGGGGGGCGGAAGACCTACAATGAGCAGTTCTTC. This gives the protein CASSAPPGTSGGRKTYNEQFF.

Judged by abundance, this clonotype is medium-sized. The rearrangement uses TRBV11-1 and TRBJ2-3; possibly TRBD2 for D (6 bases). V lost 5 bases and J 2 bases, leaving 17 bases between the germline ends. Germline V CDR1 and CDR2: SGHAT, FQDESV (reference sequence). CDR3 size: 16 residues. The chain's CDR3 is CASSPRGSGPTDTQYF. The CDR3 DNA reads TGTGCCAGCAGCCCGAGAGGTAGCGGCCCCACAGATACGCAGTATTTT. Drawing the rest from reference TRBV11-1 and TRBJ2-3, the complete variable domain is EAEVAQSPRYKITEKSQAVAFWCDPISGHATLYWYRQILGQGPELLVQFQDESVVDDSQLPKDRFSAERLKGVDSTLKIQPAELGDSAMYLCASSPRGSGPTDTQYFGPGTRLTVL.

This clonotype occurred a few times. V usage is TRBV6-5 and J usage is TRBJ1-6; weak D call: TRBD1 (5 bases). V was cut by 4 bases and J by 1 base, with 5 bases left in between. The V gene's germline CDR1 is MNHEY and CDR2 SVGAGI. The CDR3 totals 14 residues. The CDR3 bases are TGTGCCAGCAGTTCAGGGTCCTATAATTCACCCCTCCACTTT. Its protein is CASSSGSYNSPLHF.

This clonotype is categorized as medium-sized. The chain carries TRBV6-5 and TRBJ1-2; TRBD1 agrees at 12 bases. V lost 9 bases and J lost 6; bases outside the gene matches: 11. Germline CDR1 is MNHEY and CDR2 is SVGAGI. The CDR3 sequence is 15 residues long. The CDR3 sequence is CASRDRGLGLDGYTF. The CDR3 bases are TGTGCCAGTCGGGACAGGGGGCTCGGGCTGGATGGCTACACCTTC.

This clonotype was seen only a few times. The chain recombines TRBV15 with TRBJ2-7; 14 nucleotides align to TRBD2. CDR1 is LNHNV, CDR2 YYDKDF, per germline (reference sequence). The CDR3 contains 14 residues. Germline trimming cut 7 bases from V and 5 bases from J; bases unmatched to any gene: 4. The CDR3 region has the DNA TGTGCCACCAAGACGGGACTAGCGGGAGACGAGCAGTACTTC. Its translation: CATKTGLAGDEQYF.

This clonotype is classed as medium-sized. The chain links TRBV27 to TRBJ2-7; no clear D. The CDR3 consists of 13 residues. Trimming cost V 10 bases and J 5 bases, with 18 bases left between them. Germline CDR1 MNHEY, CDR2 SMNVEV (reference sequence). The CDR3 DNA reads as TGTGCCACTCGGACCACGAATAGGGACGAGCAGTACTTC. Translating it yields CATRTTNRDEQYF.

V and J are TRBV6-4 and TRBJ1-5; possible D gene TRBD1, 6 bases. The CDR3 is 15 amino acids. Trimming took 5 bases from V and 6 from J, leaving 17 bases between them. Germline V gives CDR1 MRHNA, CDR2 SNTAGT. CDR3 DNA sequence: TGTGCCAGCAGTTCCTCCACAGGGTATCCTCAGCCCCAGCATTTT. Residues: CASSSSTGYPQPQHF.

This clonotype is medium-sized by share. The chain uses TRBV18 and TRBJ2-5; D might be TRBD2 (6 bases). The CDR3 length is 13 residues. Germline values: CDR1 KGHSH, CDR2 LQKENI. Trimming removed 1 base at V and 5 bases at J, with 8 bases between. CDR3 protein: CASSPQGGETQYF. The CDR3 region has the DNA TGTGCCAGCTCACCACAGGGAGGCGAGACCCAGTACTTC.

Sample share makes this clonotype medium-sized. The chain couples TRBV14 to TRBJ2-1; a possible D gene is TRBD1 (6 bases). Trimming stripped 0 bases from V and 0 bases from J, with 9 bases between. This CDR3 has 16 residues. Germline values: CDR1 SGHDN, CDR2 FVKESK. The chain's CDR3 is CASSQEAGDSYNEQFF. CDR3 bases: TGTGCCAGCAGCCAAGAGGCAGGGGACTCCTACAATGAGCAGTTCTTC.

This clonotype rates as medium-sized. The chain has TRBV12-3 or TRBV12-4 and TRBJ2-2; D not resolved. V was cut by 8 bases and J by 5 bases, with 18 bases left in between. The CDR3 spans 15 residues. CDR3 sequence (DNA): TGTGCCAGCCTAACATCCTATGGAAGAACCGGGGAGCTGTTTTTT. Translation: CASLTSYGRTGELFF.

As concerns this clonotype: At one end, the junction sequence differs from germline, possibly due to a read error. The chain employs TRBV4-3 and TRBJ2-3; D possibly corresponds to TRBD1 (6 bases). Germline loops: CDR1 LGHNA, CDR2 YSLEER. The CDR3 is 15 residues long. CDR3 DNA: TGTGCCAGCAGCCAGGTAGGGGGATACACAGATACGCAGTATTTT. Amino acid sequence: CASSQVGGYTDTQYF.

To note about this clonotype: A junction boundary mismatches the germline segment, possibly from a read error. The genes are TRBV15 and TRBJ1-2; 7 nucleotides agree with TRBD1. Germline CDR1 LNHNV, CDR2 YYDKDF (reference sequence). There are 15 residues in the CDR3. The CDR3 coding sequence is TGTGCCACCAGCGGAGACAGGGTTGGGGCGGGAGGCTACACCTTC. This sequence encodes CATSGDRVGAGGYTF.